The clone carrying this T cell receptor beta chain was seen a few times. Its antigen is unknown. The length of the CDR3 is 18 residues. Germline CDR1 is SGHTA and CDR2 is FQGNSA. The trim removed 5 bases at V and 0 bases at J, leaving 14 bases unmatched. MiXCR, applied by TCRdb to the reads, yields one record per CDR3 protein. The data contain a few hundred thousand distinct CDR3 sequences, about 39% of them singletons. This specimen belongs to a study of T cell repertoires in cytomegalovirus infection. The receptor's source is a human donor in good health (CMV status not recorded). Some clones in this sample may be carry-over from other donors' samples. The material sequenced was cultured PBMCs, taken from culture after CMV antigen stimulation. J is TRBJ2-7 and V is TRBV7-2; 9 bases align to TRBD2. CDR3 sequence: CASSRSRDISGSSYEQYF. The CDR3 DNA reads as TGTGCCAGCAGCCGGTCCCGGGACATTAGCGGGAGCTCCTACGAGCAGTACTTC.